One sample yielded the 22 T cell receptor beta chains listed below, sequenced in a study of shared clonotypes between healthy human individuals. Here immunoSEQ multiplex PCR was the method, and the copy in TCRdb shows in-frame clones only, minus some. In the table there are about 1.1 million clones, 60% to 80% of which are singletons. Sequenced: memory CD4+ T cells from PBMCs. As to subset: CD45RA-negative fraction. The source of these receptors is a man younger than 35 in good health. Some clones in this sample may be carry-over from other donors' samples.

This rearrangement joins TRBV6-6 to TRBJ2-1, with TRBD1 identical over 10 bases. There are 14 residues in the CDR3. V gave up 4 bases and J gave up 3 bases; unmatched junction bases: 0. Germline V lookup: CDR1 MNHNY, CDR2 SVGAGI (reference sequence). CDR3 sequence reads: CASSWTGGYNEQFF. The CDR3 bases are TGTGCCAGCAGTTGGACAGGGGGCTACAATGAGCAGTTCTTC.

Ten or more counts support this clone. The chain recombines TRBV27 with TRBJ2-1; the match to TRBD1 covers 10 bases. The CDR3 covers 18 residues. The germline V gene encodes CDR1 MNHEY and CDR2 SMNVEV (reference sequence). V was pared by 7 bases and J by 6 bases, with 18 bases of the junction left unmatched. DNA for the CDR3: TGTGCCAGCAACCCGGGACAGGGGACTCCTAGCGGCCTCAATGAGCAGTTCTTC. Amino acid sequence: CASNPGQGTPSGLNEQFF.

CDR3 sequence: CASIQGAGWPQHF. In nucleotides, the CDR3 is TGTGCCAGCATCCAGGGGGCGGGGTGGCCCCAGCATTTT. The chain links TRBV6-1 to TRBJ1-5; the match to TRBD1 covers 8 bases. Looked up from germline, CDR1 is MNHNS and CDR2 is SASEGT. Trimming cost V 7 bases and J 9 bases; bases outside gene matches: 8. CDR3 length: 13 amino acids.

V usage is TRBV28 and J usage is TRBJ2-4; D remains unclear. The CDR3 consists of 12 residues. V lost 4 bases, J lost 2 bases, and 3 bases lay in between. Germline CDR1 is MDHEN and CDR2 is SYDVKM. DNA of the CDR3: TGTGCCAGCAGTTCACCCAAAAACATTCAGTACTTC. Translating gives CASSSPKNIQYF.

This rearrangement joins TRBV7-2 to TRBJ2-3, with D hard to call. The CDR3 loop spans 14 amino acids. V lost 2 bases and J lost 6, with 12 bases in between. Germline V gene lookup returns CDR1 SGHTA and CDR2 FQGNSA. The CDR3 coding sequence is TGTGCCAGCAGCTTACGGCCTACAACGGATACGCAGTATTTT. It codes for CASSLRPTTDTQYF.

This chain links TRBV7-3 with TRBJ1-2; D is ambiguous. Trimming pared 5 bases from V and 2 bases from J, leaving 6 bases between. The CDR3 length is 12 residues. CDR1 SGHTA and CDR2 FQGTGA come from the germline V gene. The CDR3 loop reads CASSALNYGYTF. The CDR3 DNA reads TGTGCCAGCAGCGCCTTAAACTATGGCTACACCTTC.

The CDR3 here is CASSSGEGQGPSSTNEKLFF. DNA of the CDR3: TGTGCCAGCAGCTCGGGAGAGGGACAGGGACCATCTTCAACTAATGAAAAACTGTTTTTT. The J gene is TRBJ1-4, the V gene TRBV5-4; 9 bases fit TRBD1. V lost 3 bases, J lost 0 bases, and 15 bases stayed unmatched. CDR1 and CDR2 (germline): SGHNT, YYREEE (reference sequence). This CDR3 is 20 amino acids long. The full variable domain, its missing parts supplied by reference TRBV5-4 and TRBJ1-4, is ETGVTQSPTHLIKTRGQQVTLRCSSQSGHNTVSWYQQALGQGPQFIFQYYREEENGRGNFPPRFSGLQFPNYSSELNVNALELDDSALYLCASSSGEGQGPSSTNEKLFFGSGTQLSVL.

The chain joins TRBV30 to TRBJ1-5; D is possibly TRBD1 (5 bases). The CDR3 has 13 residues. Germline CDR1 GTSNPN, CDR2 SVGIG (reference sequence). The ends were cut back, 4 bases at V and 6 bases at J, with 13 bases in the middle. The CDR3 DNA is TGTGCCTGGACCACTGGGGACGGTCAGCCCCAGCATTTT. Its protein product is CAWTTGDGQPQHF.

Points on this clone: This specimen includes other DNA sequences encoding the same CDR3. The chain combines TRBV11-3 with TRBJ2-2, with D uncertain. This CDR3 is built from 14 residues. Germline values: CDR1 SGHNT, CDR2 YENEEA. V lost 1 base and J lost 2, with 5 bases in between. This chain's CDR3 is CASSLGGNTGELFF. In nucleotides, the CDR3 is TGTGCCAGCAGCTTAGGCGGAAACACCGGGGAGCTGTTTTTT.

The rearrangement uses TRBV9 and TRBJ1-6; D is ambiguous. Germline V gives CDR1 SGDLS, CDR2 YYNGEE. V was shortened by 2 bases and J by 8 bases, with 20 bases between the two germline ends. CDR3 size: 17 residues. The CDR3 coding sequence is TGTGCCAGCAGCGTTGCGAAGGACGGCCGGCGGGATTCACCCCTCCACTTT. The encoded protein is CASSVAKDGRRDSPLHF.

The CDR3 sequence: CASSPLDRSNQPQHF. The CDR3 nucleotides are TGTGCCAGCAGTCCTCTGGACAGGAGCAATCAGCCCCAGCATTTT. This chain links TRBV2 with TRBJ1-5, with 7 bases aligning to TRBD1. The CDR3 has 15 residues. Looked up from germline, CDR1 is SNHLY and CDR2 is FYNNEI. Unmatched junction bases numbered 5, after V lost 5 bases and J lost 1 base.

This clone occurred once. V and J are TRBV4-1 and TRBJ2-1; D is perhaps TRBD1 or TRBD2 (5 bases each). Trimming removed 2 bases from V and 9 bases from J, with 14 bases in between. CDR1 and CDR2 from the germline V gene are MGHRA and YSYEKL. The CDR3 consists of 14 residues. The CDR3 sequence: CASSQPGATGEQFF. The DNA for the CDR3 is TGCGCCAGCAGCCAACCCGGGGCCACCGGTGAGCAGTTCTTC.

The chain employs TRBV5-1 and TRBJ2-6; tentatively, D is TRBD1 (6 bases). Germline V lookup: CDR1 SGHRS, CDR2 YFSETQ. Trimming left V 2 bases short and J 2 bases short, with 8 bases between. The CDR3 length is 15 residues. The CDR3 here is CASSLTGTGANVLTF. CDR3 DNA sequence: TGCGCCAGCAGCTTAACAGGGACTGGGGCCAACGTCCTGACTTTC.

The J gene is TRBJ2-5, the V gene TRBV5-1; 9 nucleotides line up with TRBD1. The CDR3 is 14 amino acids. Germline-derived CDR1 and CDR2 are SGHRS and YFSETQ. With 3 bases clipped from V and 5 bases from J, the junction kept 5 bases outside the gene matches. CDR3 sequence: CASSSTGGRETQYF. For the CDR3, the DNA is TGCGCCAGCAGCTCGACAGGGGGTCGCGAGACCCAGTACTTC.

The rearrangement uses TRBV7-9 and TRBJ2-7; D may match TRBD1 or TRBD2 (6 bases each). The V end was cut by 6 bases, the J end by 0 bases, with 27 bases between. CDR3 length equals 19 residues. CDR1 is SEHNR and CDR2 is FQNEAQ in the germline V gene (reference sequence). CDR3 sequence reads: CASSSVRGRVTDGSYEQYF. The DNA of the CDR3 is TGTGCCAGCAGTTCCGTCCGGGGGCGAGTGACCGACGGCTCCTACGAGCAGTACTTC.

This chain links TRBV9 with TRBJ2-7; the match to TRBD2 covers 9 bases. Germline trimming cut 4 bases from V and 0 bases from J; bases unmatched to any gene: 5. CDR3 length: 15 residues. Germline-derived CDR1 and CDR2 are SGDLS and YYNGEE. CDR3 amino acids: CASSRFSGSSYEQYF. Written as DNA, the CDR3 is TGTGCCAGCAGCAGATTTAGCGGGAGCTCCTACGAGCAGTACTTC.

V gene TRBV2 combines with J gene TRBJ1-4; D gene uncertain. V shed 7 bases and J shed 0 bases, with 6 bases lying between them. From germline, CDR1 is SNHLY and CDR2 FYNNEI. The CDR3 runs to 13 residues. In DNA form, the CDR3 reads TGTGCCAGCACTCCTACAACTAATGAAAAACTGTTTTTT. This encodes CASTPTTNEKLFF. The full variable domain, its missing parts supplied by reference TRBV2 and TRBJ1-4, is EPEVTQTPSHQVTQMGQEVILRCVPISNHLYFYWYRQILGQKVEFLVSFYNNEISEKSEIFDDQFSVERPDGSNFTLKIRSTKLEDSAMYFCASTPTTNEKLFFGSGTQLSVL.

The chain is built from TRBV7-7 and TRBJ1-1; possible D gene TRBD1, 6 bases. V was clipped by 5 bases and J by 1 base, with 20 bases between them. CDR1 and CDR2 from the germline V gene are SSHAT and FNYEAQ (reference sequence). The CDR3 runs 17 residues. CDR3 residues: CASSPLRGGRGNTEAFF. CDR3 DNA sequence: TGTGCCAGCAGCCCACTCCGGGGGGGGCGCGGGAACACTGAAGCTTTCTTT.

With regard to this clone: The sample has other DNA sequences that encode this CDR3 too. V gene TRBV6-6 combines with J gene TRBJ1-5; tentatively, D is TRBD1 (5 bases). CDR3 length equals 13 residues. From germline, CDR1 is MNHNY and CDR2 SVGAGI (reference sequence). V lost 7 bases, J lost 1 base, and 8 bases lay in between. The CDR3 DNA sequence: TGTGCCAGCAATCGGGACAGCAATCAGCCCCAGCATTTT. As protein: CASNRDSNQPQHF.

This clone was counted a few times. The chain couples TRBV9 to TRBJ1-1; weak D call: TRBD1 (5 bases). The CDR3 is made up of 15 amino acids. Deletions cut 4 bases from V and 1 base from J, with 14 bases between. Germline-derived CDR1 and CDR2 are SGDLS and YYNGEE. In nucleotides, the CDR3 is TGTGCCAGCAGCACAGATCCTCAGGGGAACACTGAAGCTTTCTTT. Protein: CASSTDPQGNTEAFF.

The chain uses TRBV18 and TRBJ1-5, with a weak D call TRBD1 (6 bases). Trimming left V 3 bases short and J 5 bases short, with 14 bases between. Germline-derived CDR1 and CDR2 are KGHSH and LQKENI. The CDR3 extends over 15 amino acids. DNA of the CDR3: TGTGCCAGCTCACCCGGAGTGGGGGGGCATCAGCCCCAGCATTTT. This gives the protein CASSPGVGGHQPQHF. Using reference TRBV18 and TRBJ1-5 for the parts outside the CDR3, the full variable domain is NAGVMQNPRHLVRRRGQEARLRCSPMKGHSHVYWYRQLPEEGLKFMVYLQKENIIDESGMPKERFSAEFPKEGPSILRIQQVVRGDSAAYFCASSPGVGGHQPQHFGDGTRLSIL.

The chain uses TRBV7-3 and TRBJ2-7; 7 bases align to TRBD1. J was trimmed by 6 bases and V by 3 bases; bases with no gene match: 2. Germline values: CDR1 SGHTA, CDR2 FQGTGA. CDR3 size: 12 residues. CDR3 sequence: CASSFSGGEQYF. DNA for the CDR3: TGTGCCAGCAGCTTCTCAGGGGGCGAGCAGTACTTC.